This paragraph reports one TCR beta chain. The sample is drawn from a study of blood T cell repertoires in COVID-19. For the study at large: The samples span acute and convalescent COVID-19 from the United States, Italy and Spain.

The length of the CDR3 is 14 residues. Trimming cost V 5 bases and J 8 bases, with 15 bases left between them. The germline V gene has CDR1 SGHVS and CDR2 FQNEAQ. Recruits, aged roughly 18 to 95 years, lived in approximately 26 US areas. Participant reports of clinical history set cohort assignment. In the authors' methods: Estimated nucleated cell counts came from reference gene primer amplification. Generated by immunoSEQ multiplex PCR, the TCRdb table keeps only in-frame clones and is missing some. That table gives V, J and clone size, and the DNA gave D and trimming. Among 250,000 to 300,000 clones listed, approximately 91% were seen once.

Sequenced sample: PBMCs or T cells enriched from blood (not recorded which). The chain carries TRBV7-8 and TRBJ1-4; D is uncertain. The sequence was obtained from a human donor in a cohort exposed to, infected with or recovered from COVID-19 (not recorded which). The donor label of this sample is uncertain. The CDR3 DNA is TGTGCCAGCAGCGCTCGAGAGGGAGGAGAAAAACTGTTTTTT. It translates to CASSAREGGEKLFF.